Presented here are 8 T cell receptor beta chains from one specimen sequenced in a study of T cell responses to AZD1222 COVID-19 vaccine. TCRdb's table, derived via immunoSEQ multiplex PCR, lists solely in-frame clones and lacks some. Counted here are approximately 91,000 clones, approximately 90% occurring once; the ten biggest clones make up under 35%. The sequencing used peripheral blood, collected 28 days after the second AZD1222 dose. All receptors derive from an adult who received the AZD1222 COVID-19 vaccine.

The rearrangement joins TRBV5-1 to TRBJ2-7; TRBD1 matches 7 bases. The CDR3 loop spans 14 amino acids. J gave up 6 bases and V 4 bases, and 10 bases lay outside the gene matches. The germline gives CDR1 SGHRS, CDR2 YFSETQ. CDR3 loop: CASSPGQVPGEQYF. In nucleotides, the CDR3 is TGCGCCAGCAGCCCCGGACAGGTCCCGGGCGAGCAGTACTTC.

The chain carries TRBV29-1 and TRBJ2-1; D is possibly TRBD2 (6 bases). CDR1 and CDR2 (germline): SQVTM, ANQGSEA. The CDR3 covers 14 residues. CDR3 residues: CTTSASGLYNEQFF. CDR3 bases: TGCACCACGAGCGCGAGCGGGCTTTACAATGAGCAGTTCTTC.

This clone occurred once. CDR3: CASSSPGGEKLFF. CDR3 coding DNA: TGTGCCAGCAGTTCGCCAGGAGGCGAAAAACTGTTTTTT. The J gene is TRBJ1-4, the V gene TRBV12-3 or TRBV12-4; D gene unclear. The V end lost 4 bases, the J end lost 8 bases, and 11 bases lay between the germline ends. CDR3 size: 13 residues.

The chain couples TRBV12-3 or TRBV12-4 to TRBJ1-2; D remains ambiguous. This CDR3 contains 13 residues. The V end was cut by 5 bases, the J end by 8 bases, with 15 bases between. CDR3 sequence: CASSTISNGGYTF. CDR3 sequence (DNA): TGTGCCAGCAGTACCATCAGCAACGGAGGCTACACCTTC.

The chain employs TRBV6-5 and TRBJ1-1; unclear D gene. The CDR3 extends over 12 amino acids. Between the trimmed V and J ends, which lost 6 bases and 4 bases, there was a span of 9 bases. Germline V gene data show CDR1 as MNHEY and CDR2 as SVGAGI. The CDR3 protein is CASSRTATEAFF. The CDR3 coding sequence is TGTGCCAGCAGCCGGACGGCCACTGAAGCTTTCTTT.

This sequence joins TRBV5-4 and TRBJ2-2; 8 nucleotides align to TRBD2. From germline, CDR1 is SGHNT and CDR2 YYREEE (reference sequence). The CDR3 spans 15 residues. Germline trimming cut 0 bases from V and 3 bases from J; bases unmatched to any gene: 1. CDR3 protein: CASSLVAGHTGELFF. CDR3 sequence (DNA): TGTGCCAGCAGCTTGGTAGCGGGACACACCGGGGAGCTGTTTTTT.

The gene calls are TRBV28 and TRBJ2-7, with 9 bases identical to TRBD1. V was pared by 4 bases and J by 5 bases, with 9 bases of the junction left unmatched. The CDR3 loop spans 15 amino acids. Germline V gives CDR1 MDHEN, CDR2 SYDVKM. CDR3 sequence: CASSSPGTGPNEQYF. The CDR3 coding sequence is TGTGCCAGCAGTTCCCCCGGGACAGGGCCCAACGAGCAGTACTTC.

The chain is built from TRBV18 and TRBJ2-2, with D perhaps assigned TRBD1 or TRBD2 (5 bases each). Germline V lookup: CDR1 KGHSH, CDR2 LQKENI. V was cut by 3 bases and J by 9 bases, with 11 bases left in between. CDR3 size: 13 residues. CDR3 amino acids: CASSPGTEWELFF. CDR3 DNA: TGTGCCAGCTCACCCGGGACGGAGTGGGAGCTGTTTTTT.